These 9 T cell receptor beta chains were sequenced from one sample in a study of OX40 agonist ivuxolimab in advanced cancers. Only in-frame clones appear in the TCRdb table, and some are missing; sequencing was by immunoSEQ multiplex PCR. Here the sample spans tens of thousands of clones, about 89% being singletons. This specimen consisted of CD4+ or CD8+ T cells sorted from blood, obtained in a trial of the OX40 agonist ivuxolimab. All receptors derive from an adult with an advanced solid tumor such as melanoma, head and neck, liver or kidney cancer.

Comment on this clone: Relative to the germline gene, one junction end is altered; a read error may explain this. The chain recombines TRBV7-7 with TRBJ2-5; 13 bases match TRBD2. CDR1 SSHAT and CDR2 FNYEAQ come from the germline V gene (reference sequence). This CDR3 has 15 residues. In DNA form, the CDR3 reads TGTGCTAGCAGCTCCGGACTAGCGGGAGTTGAGACCCAGTACTTC. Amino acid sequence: CASSSGLAGVETQYF.

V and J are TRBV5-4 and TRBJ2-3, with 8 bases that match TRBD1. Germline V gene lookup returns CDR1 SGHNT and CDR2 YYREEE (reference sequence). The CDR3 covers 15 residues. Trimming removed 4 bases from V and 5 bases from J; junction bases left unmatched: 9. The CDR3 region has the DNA TGTGCCAGCAGCAAACCCCAGGGGGCGGTAGATACGCAGTATTTT. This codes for CASSKPQGAVDTQYF.

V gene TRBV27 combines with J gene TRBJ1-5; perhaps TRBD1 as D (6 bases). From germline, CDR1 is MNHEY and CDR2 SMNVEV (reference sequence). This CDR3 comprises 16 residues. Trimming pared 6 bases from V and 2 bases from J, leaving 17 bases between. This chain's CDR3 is CASRDGGALGNQPQHF. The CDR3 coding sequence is TGTGCCAGCAGGGACGGGGGGGCGCTTGGCAATCAGCCCCAGCATTTT.

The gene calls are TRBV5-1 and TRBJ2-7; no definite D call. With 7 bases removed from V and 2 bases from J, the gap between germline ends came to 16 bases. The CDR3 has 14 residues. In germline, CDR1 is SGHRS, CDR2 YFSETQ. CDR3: CASLRYGPPYEQYF. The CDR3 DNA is TGCGCCAGCCTTCGGTATGGACCTCCCTACGAGCAGTACTTC. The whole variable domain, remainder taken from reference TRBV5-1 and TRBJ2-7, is KAGVTQTPRYLIKTRGQQVTLSCSPISGHRSVSWYQQTPGQGLQFLFEYFSETQRNKGNFPGRFSGRQFSNSRSEMNVSTLELGDSALYLCASLRYGPPYEQYFGPGTRLTVT.

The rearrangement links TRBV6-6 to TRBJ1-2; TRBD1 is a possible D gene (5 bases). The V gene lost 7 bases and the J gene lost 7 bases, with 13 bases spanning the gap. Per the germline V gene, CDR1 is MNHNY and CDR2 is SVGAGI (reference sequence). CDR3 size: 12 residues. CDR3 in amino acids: CASTSGPIGYTF. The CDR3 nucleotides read TGTGCCAGCACCTCAGGGCCTATTGGCTACACCTTC.

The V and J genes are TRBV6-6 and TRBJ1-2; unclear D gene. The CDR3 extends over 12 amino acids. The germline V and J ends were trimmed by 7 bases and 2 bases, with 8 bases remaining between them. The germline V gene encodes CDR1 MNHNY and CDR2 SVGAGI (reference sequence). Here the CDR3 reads CASTQNNYGYTF. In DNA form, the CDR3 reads TGTGCCAGCACCCAGAACAACTATGGCTACACCTTC.

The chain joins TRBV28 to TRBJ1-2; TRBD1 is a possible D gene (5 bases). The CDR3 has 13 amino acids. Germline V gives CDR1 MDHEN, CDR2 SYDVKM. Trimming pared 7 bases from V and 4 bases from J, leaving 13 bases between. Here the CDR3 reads CASTWGDGYGYTF. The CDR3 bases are TGTGCCAGCACCTGGGGGGATGGCTATGGCTACACCTTC.

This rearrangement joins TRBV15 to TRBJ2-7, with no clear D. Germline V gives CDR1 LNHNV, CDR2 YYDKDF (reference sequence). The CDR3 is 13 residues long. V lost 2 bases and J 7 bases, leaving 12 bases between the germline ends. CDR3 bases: TGTGCCACCAGCAGACCCCCCGGCAGGGAGCAGTACTTC. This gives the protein CATSRPPGREQYF. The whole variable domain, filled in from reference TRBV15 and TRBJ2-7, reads DAMVIQNPRYQVTQFGKPVTLSCSQTLNHNVMYWYQQKSSQAPKLLFHYYDKDFNNEADTPDNFQSRRPNTSFCFLDIRSPGLGDTAMYLCATSRPPGREQYFGPGTRLTVT.

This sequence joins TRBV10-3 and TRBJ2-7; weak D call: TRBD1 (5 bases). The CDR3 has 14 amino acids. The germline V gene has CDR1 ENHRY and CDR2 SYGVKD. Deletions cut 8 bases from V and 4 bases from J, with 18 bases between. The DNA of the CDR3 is TGTGCCATCGGTAAGACAGCCCTCATTTACGAGCAGTACTTC. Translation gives CAIGKTALIYEQYF.